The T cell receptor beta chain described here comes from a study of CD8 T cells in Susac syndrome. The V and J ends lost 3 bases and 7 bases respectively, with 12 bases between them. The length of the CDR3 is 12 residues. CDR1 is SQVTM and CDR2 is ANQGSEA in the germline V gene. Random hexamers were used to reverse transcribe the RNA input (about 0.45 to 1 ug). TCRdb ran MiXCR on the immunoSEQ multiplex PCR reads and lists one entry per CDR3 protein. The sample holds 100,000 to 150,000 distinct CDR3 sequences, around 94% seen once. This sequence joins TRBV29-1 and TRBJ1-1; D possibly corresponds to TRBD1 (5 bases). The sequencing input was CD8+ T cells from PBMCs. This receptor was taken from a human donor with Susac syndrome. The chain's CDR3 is CSVDMGDREAFF. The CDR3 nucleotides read TGCAGCGTTGATATGGGGGATCGTGAAGCTTTCTTT.